Listed below are T cell receptor beta chains from one sample, sequenced in a study of blood T cell repertoires in COVID-19. This table comes from immunoSEQ multiplex PCR, and its TCRdb copy is limited to in-frame clones, with some not included. The data hold about 220,000 clones, with 80% to 85% observed a single time. Specimen: peripheral blood. The source of these receptors is a woman in her sixties with acute or convalescent COVID-19. The CDR3 runs from the conserved cysteine through the conserved F or W. The D gene is left open where the match is weak. Clone size is not always given. Where it is, it says once, few, many or a class for expanded clones.

>TRBJ1-3|TRBV5-1|NA|NA
TGCGCCAGCAGCTCCCTGGACAGCTCTGGAAACACCATATATTTT
CASSSLDSSGNTIYF
>TRBJ1-1|TRBV5-6|NA|NA
TGTGCCAGCAGCTTGGGCGCAGGTAGGAACACTGAAGCTTTCTTT
CASSLGAGRNTEAFF
>TRBJ2-1|TRBV27|NA|few
TGTGCCAGCAGTTTGGCGGGTGCCTACAATGAGCAGTTCTTC
CASSLAGAYNEQFF
>TRBJ2-5|TRBV5-1|TRBD2|NA
TGCGCCAGCAGCGTTAGACTAGCGGAAGAGACCCAGTACTTC
CASSVRLAEETQYF
>TRBJ2-7|TRBV30|NA|NA
TGTGCCTGGAGATCTCAGGGAACATACGAGCAGTACTTC
CAWRSQGTYEQYF
>TRBJ2-7|TRBV20-1|TRBD2|NA
TGCAGTGCTAGTTGGACTAGCGACGAGCAGTACTTC
CSASWTSDEQYF
>TRBJ1-6|TRBV18|NA|once
TGTGCCAGCTCACTATTAAATTCACCCCTCCACTTT
CASSLLNSPLHF
>TRBJ2-2|TRBV5-1|NA|once
TGCGCCAGCAGCGAGGGCTACACCGGGGAGCTGTTTTTT
CASSEGYTGELFF
>TRBJ2-2|TRBV5-6|NA|NA
TGTGCCAGCAGCTTGGGAGGGCCCAGGTCCGGGGAGCTGTTTTTT
CASSLGGPRSGELFF
>TRBJ2-2|TRBV5-1|TRBD1|NA
TGCGCCAGCAGCTGGGGGGACAGGGTCACCGGGGAGCTGTTTTTT
CASSWGDRVTGELFF
>TRBJ2-7|TRBV21-1|NA|NA
TGTGCCAGCAGCAAAGGAGGGACAGGTCACCCCCCCTACGAGCAGTACTTC
CASSKGGTGHPPYEQYF
>TRBJ2-3|TRBV9|NA|NA
TGTGCCAGCAGTGAAGAGGTTCTAGATACGCAGTATTTT
CASSEEVLDTQYF
>TRBJ2-3|TRBV19|TRBD2|NA
TGTGCCAGTAGTACCTCCTGGGCTAGCGGGGGCGCTGAGACGCAGTATTTT
CASSTSWASGGAETQYF
>TRBJ1-4|TRBV28|TRBD1|few
TGTGCCAGCAGTTTTTCTGGGACAGGACTCAGGGAAAAACTGTTTTTT
CASSFSGTGLREKLFF
>TRBJ2-1|TRBV11-1|TRBD2|NA
TGTGCCAGCAGCTTAACTAGCGGGTCCTACAATGAGCAGTTCTTC
CASSLTSGSYNEQFF
>TRBJ1-5|TRBV14|NA|NA
TGTGCCAGCACCACTAGGGGACATTGCAATCAGCCCCAGCATTTT
CASTTRGHCNQPQHF